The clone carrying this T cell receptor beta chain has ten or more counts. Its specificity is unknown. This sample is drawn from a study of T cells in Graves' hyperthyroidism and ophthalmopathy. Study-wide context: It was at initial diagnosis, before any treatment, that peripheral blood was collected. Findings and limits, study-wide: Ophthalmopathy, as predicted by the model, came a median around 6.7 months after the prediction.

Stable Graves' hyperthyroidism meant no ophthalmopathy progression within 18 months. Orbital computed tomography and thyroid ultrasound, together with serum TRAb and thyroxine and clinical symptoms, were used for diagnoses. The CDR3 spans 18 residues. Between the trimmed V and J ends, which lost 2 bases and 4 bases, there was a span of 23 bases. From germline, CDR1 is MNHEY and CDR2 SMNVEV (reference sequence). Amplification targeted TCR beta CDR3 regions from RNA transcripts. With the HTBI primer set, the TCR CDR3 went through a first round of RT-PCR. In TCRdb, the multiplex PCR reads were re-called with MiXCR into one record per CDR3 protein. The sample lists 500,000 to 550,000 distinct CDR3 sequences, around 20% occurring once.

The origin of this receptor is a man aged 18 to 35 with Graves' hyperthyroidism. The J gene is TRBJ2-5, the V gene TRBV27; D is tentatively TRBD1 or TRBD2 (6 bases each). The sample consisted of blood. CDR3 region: CASSLPRGRMEGGETQYF. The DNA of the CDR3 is TGTGCCAGCAGTTTACCCAGGGGTCGGATGGAGGGGGGAGAGACCCAGTACTTC.